The 32 T cell receptor beta chains below all came from one sample that was sequenced in a study of cytomegalovirus exposure and HLA in healthy donors. The PCR used 60 Vbeta and 13 Jbeta primers. Profiling relied on immunoSEQ multiplex PCR, and the TCRdb table lists in-frame clones only, not all of them. The table gives about 200,000 clones; the top ten clones make up about 1.1% of it. Sequenced input: PBMCs. These receptor sequences come from a girl aged 2-15 years in good health and CMV-seropositive.

V usage is TRBV5-1 and J usage is TRBJ1-4; D might be TRBD1 (5 bases). V lost 1 base, J lost 0 bases, and 7 bases lay in between. This CDR3 has 15 residues. Germline loops: CDR1 SGHRS, CDR2 YFSETQ. In DNA form, the CDR3 reads TGCGCCAGCAGCTTGTGGGGCGCAACTAATGAAAAACTGTTTTTT. The encoded protein is CASSLWGATNEKLFF.

Notes on this clone: A read error may produce the germline difference seen at one junction end. Other DNA sequences from this sample encode an identical CDR3 as well. The chain links TRBV19 to TRBJ1-2; no reliable D call. CDR1 is LNHDA and CDR2 is SQIVND in the germline V gene (reference sequence). There are 13 residues in the CDR3. CDR3: CASRNDKDYGYTF. CDR3 sequence (DNA): TGTGCCAGTAGAAACGACAAAGACTACGGCTACACCTTC.

The rearrangement links TRBV5-6 to TRBJ1-5; D might be TRBD1 (5 bases). The CDR3 length is 14 residues. V was pared by 0 bases and J by 3 bases, with 7 bases between. Germline loops: CDR1 SGHDT, CDR2 YYEEEE. CDR3 sequence: CASSLGRVNQPQHF. In DNA, the CDR3 is TGTGCCAGCAGCTTGGGCAGGGTCAATCAGCCCCAGCATTTT.

Concerning this clone: Other DNA variants within this sample encode the same CDR3. The chain recombines TRBV29-1 with TRBJ2-7, with 9 bases that match TRBD1. The ends lost 6 bases at V and 4 bases at J; junction bases unmatched: 4. Germline assignment: CDR1 SQVTM and CDR2 ANQGSEA. The CDR3 runs to 12 residues. The CDR3 nucleotides read TGCAGCGTGGAGGGACAGGGATACGAGCAGTACTTC. This codes for CSVEGQGYEQYF.

CDR3 DNA sequence: TGTGCCAGCAGACGGGAGGGCCTAGACAATGAGCAGTTCTTC. Translating it yields CASRREGLDNEQFF. This chain links TRBV5-5 with TRBJ2-1; 8 nucleotides line up with TRBD2. Germline CDR1 reads SGHKS; CDR2 reads YYEKEE (reference sequence). The trim removed 5 bases at V and 5 bases at J, leaving 6 bases unmatched. CDR3 length equals 14 residues.

As for this clone: One end of the junction does not line up with germline, which may come from a read error. V usage is TRBV4-2 and J usage is TRBJ2-5; TRBD2 matches 7 bases. This CDR3 has 14 amino acids. Germline V gene data show CDR1 as LGHNA and CDR2 as YNFKEQ. CDR3 sequence (DNA): TGTGCCAGCAGCTTTAGCGGGTGGGGAGAGGCCCAGTACTTC. It encodes CASSFSGWGEAQYF.

The rearrangement links TRBV7-2 to TRBJ1-2, with no clear D. Germline V gives CDR1 SGHTA, CDR2 FQGNSA. The V gene lost 7 bases and the J gene lost 4 bases, with 7 bases spanning the gap. This CDR3 contains 11 residues. Written as DNA, the CDR3 is TGTGCCAGCACACAGACCTATGGCTACACCTTC. Protein sequence: CASTQTYGYTF.

The J gene is TRBJ2-3, the V gene TRBV10-1; D might be TRBD2 (5 bases). This CDR3 is built from 14 residues. With 7 bases removed from V and 0 bases from J, the gap between germline ends came to 11 bases. Per the germline V gene, CDR1 is WNHNN and CDR2 is SYGVQD (reference sequence). CDR3 coding DNA: TGCGCCAGCAAAGAGCGGCTGAGCACAGATACGCAGTATTTT. This encodes CASKERLSTDTQYF.

The V call is TRBV7-9, the J call TRBJ2-7, with 10 bases fitting TRBD1. This CDR3 has 15 amino acids. V gave up 5 bases and J gave up 3 bases; unmatched junction bases: 7. Per the germline V gene, CDR1 is SEHNR and CDR2 is FQNEAQ (reference sequence). The CDR3 here is CASSHRGDRGYEQYF. The CDR3 DNA reads as TGTGCCAGCAGCCACCGGGGGGACAGGGGCTACGAGCAGTACTTC. Looking up the rest from reference TRBV7-9 and TRBJ2-7 gives the full variable domain: DTGVSQNPRHKITKRGQNVTFRCDPISEHNRLYWYRQTLGQGPEFLTYFQNEAQLEKSRLLSDRFSAERPKGSFSTLEIQRTEQGDSAMYLCASSHRGDRGYEQYFGPGTRLTVT.

The chain uses TRBV14 and TRBJ2-7; D remains ambiguous. This CDR3 has 15 residues. Germline CDR1 SGHDN, CDR2 FVKESK. V was cut by 0 bases and J by 5 bases, with 14 bases left in between. The CDR3 loop reads CASSQDPKTSDEQYF. DNA for the CDR3: TGTGCCAGCAGCCAAGATCCCAAAACTTCCGACGAGCAGTACTTC.

The chain is built from TRBV10-3 and TRBJ1-2; D possibly corresponds to TRBD1 (6 bases). V gave up 6 bases and J gave up 3 bases, with 11 bases separating them. Germline CDR1 ENHRY, CDR2 SYGVKD. This CDR3 comprises 13 residues. The DNA of the CDR3 is TGTGCCATCAGCGAAGACAGGTACTATGGCTACACCTTC. Its translation is CAISEDRYYGYTF.

The chain is built from TRBV19 and TRBJ1-4; the D is unclear. Trimming left V 10 bases short and J 8 bases short, with 17 bases between. Germline loops: CDR1 LNHDA, CDR2 SQIVND (reference sequence). There are 13 residues in the CDR3. The CDR3 DNA sequence: TGTGCCACCTCGTTAAGGTGGGAGGAAAAACTGTTTTTT. It encodes CATSLRWEEKLFF. Combining the CDR3 with reference TRBV19 and TRBJ1-4 gives the whole variable domain DGGITQSPKYLFRKEGQNVTLSCEQNLNHDAMYWYRQDPGQGLRLIYYSQIVNDFQKGDIAEGYSVSREKKESFPLTVTSAQKNPTAFYLCATSLRWEEKLFFGSGTQLSVL.

The chain is built from TRBV30 and TRBJ2-5; 9 bases map to TRBD2. Per the germline V gene, CDR1 is GTSNPN and CDR2 is SVGIG (reference sequence). The ends lost 0 bases at V and 4 bases at J; junction bases unmatched: 6. The CDR3 length is 15 residues. DNA for the CDR3: TGTGCCTGGAGTGTACATCTAGCGGGAAGAGAGACCCAGTACTTC. Translation gives CAWSVHLAGRETQYF.

The rearrangement uses TRBV5-1 and TRBJ1-5; D gene uncertain. Germline CDR1 is SGHRS and CDR2 is YFSETQ. There are 15 residues in the CDR3. Trimming shortened V by 0 bases and J by 0 bases, and 7 bases separated the two germline ends. This CDR3 is CASSLVADSNQPQHF. The CDR3 DNA is TGCGCCAGCAGCTTGGTGGCAGATAGCAATCAGCCCCAGCATTTT.

The rearrangement uses TRBV5-4 and TRBJ2-7, with D unclear. The CDR3 is 12 residues long. Germline loops: CDR1 SGHNT, CDR2 YYREEE (reference sequence). V was shortened by 0 bases and J by 7 bases, with 8 bases between the two germline ends. The CDR3 sequence: CASSLDLREQYF. The CDR3 region has the DNA TGTGCCAGCAGCTTGGACTTGAGGGAGCAGTACTTC.

This chain uses TRBV19 with TRBJ1-2, with D maybe TRBD1 (5 bases). The length of the CDR3 is 12 residues. Trimming left V 5 bases short and J 8 bases short, with 12 bases between. Germline V CDR1 and CDR2: LNHDA, SQIVND (reference sequence). The CDR3 bases are TGTGCCAGTAGTCGTGGACGGGGGGGCTACACCTTC. It yields the protein CASSRGRGGYTF. Variable domain in full (rest from reference TRBV19 and TRBJ1-2): DGGITQSPKYLFRKEGQNVTLSCEQNLNHDAMYWYRQDPGQGLRLIYYSQIVNDFQKGDIAEGYSVSREKKESFPLTVTSAQKNPTAFYLCASSRGRGGYTFGSGTRLTVV.

The genes are TRBV11-2 and TRBJ1-2; 7 bases map to TRBD1. V lost 1 base and J lost 2; bases outside the gene matches: 10. This CDR3 contains 17 residues. Germline CDR1 is SGHAT and CDR2 is FQNNGV. The CDR3 sequence: CASSLGAGQANNYGYTF. The CDR3 region has the DNA TGTGCCAGCAGCTTAGGGGCTGGACAGGCTAACAACTATGGCTACACCTTC.

The chain uses TRBV28 and TRBJ1-1, with TRBD1 matching 8 bases. The V segment lost 5 bases and the J segment 6 bases; nucleotides outside the gene matches: 11. Germline CDR1 and CDR2: MDHEN and SYDVKM. CDR3 length equals 15 residues. The CDR3 DNA is TGTGCCAGCAGTCCTGCCGACAGGGGAGTACCTGAAGCTTTCTTT. This codes for CASSPADRGVPEAFF.

The CDR3 DNA reads TGTGCCAGCTCACCACCAAAGACAGGGGGTAACACTGAAGCTTTCTTT. Translated: CASSPPKTGGNTEAFF. V gene TRBV18 combines with J gene TRBJ1-1, with 9 bases lining up with TRBD1. Trimming removed 0 bases from V and 2 bases from J; junction bases left unmatched: 4. Looked up from germline, CDR1 is KGHSH and CDR2 is LQKENI. The CDR3 is 16 amino acids.

Worth noting for this clone: At one end the junction does not follow the germline gene, possibly because of a read error. The rearrangement uses TRBV10-3 and TRBJ2-2; 8 nucleotides agree with TRBD2. This CDR3 comprises 17 residues. Germline V lookup: CDR1 ENHRY, CDR2 SYGVKD. The CDR3 sequence is CAVSESGGFSNTGELFF. In nucleotides, the CDR3 is TGTGCCGTCAGTGAGTCGGGGGGGTTTTCGAACACCGGGGAGCTGTTTTTT.

In DNA form, the CDR3 reads TGTGCTAGTGGTTTGTTTATTTCGGGTAGCACTGAAGCTTTCTTT. It codes for CASGLFISGSTEAFF. The V gene is TRBV12-5, the J gene TRBJ1-1, with no clear D. This CDR3 region has 15 residues. Germline-derived CDR1 and CDR2 are LGHNT and FRNRAP. The ends were cut back, 2 bases at V and 4 bases at J, with 14 bases in the middle.

This chain uses TRBV29-1 with TRBJ1-1, with 7 nucleotides matching TRBD1. The CDR3 has 14 residues. Germline CDR1 and CDR2: SQVTM and ANQGSEA. Trimming took 6 bases from V and 6 from J; bases not matched to a gene: 13. In DNA, the CDR3 is TGCAGCGTGCCGTCCCAGGGGGGAAGTCCTGAAGCTTTCTTT. This translates into CSVPSQGGSPEAFF.

The chain is built from TRBV6-1 and TRBJ1-1; 7 bases are a match to TRBD1. Germline loops: CDR1 MNHNS, CDR2 SASEGT. This CDR3 is built from 13 residues. V lost 6 bases and J lost 1; bases outside the gene matches: 2. CDR3: CASRRQGNTEAFF. CDR3 DNA: TGTGCCAGCAGGCGACAGGGGAACACTGAAGCTTTCTTT.

The chain employs TRBV18 and TRBJ1-1; D perhaps matches TRBD1 (6 bases). Germline lookup yields CDR1 KGHSH and CDR2 LQKENI. V lost 3 bases and J lost 2, with 13 bases in between. The CDR3 loop spans 15 amino acids. This chain's CDR3 is CASSPRQVDNTEAFF. CDR3 coding DNA: TGTGCCAGCTCACCCCGACAGGTCGACAACACTGAAGCTTTCTTT.

This rearrangement joins TRBV11-2 to TRBJ2-5; 8 nucleotides match TRBD2. The J call is in doubt because the DNA end fits TRBJ2-7 better. The CDR3 contains 17 residues. Germline V gene sequence: CDR1 SGHAT, CDR2 FQNNGV. As DNA, the CDR3 is TGTGCCAGCAGCTTGAAAGGCAAGCCTAGCGGGTACTACGAGCAGTACTTC. The encoded protein is CASSLKGKPSGYYEQYF.

The gene calls are TRBV15 and TRBJ2-3; 15 positions match TRBD2. The CDR3 covers 23 residues. In germline, CDR1 is LNHNV, CDR2 YYDKDF (reference sequence). After removal of 0 bases from V and 2 bases from J, the junction contained 18 bases not matched to a gene. CDR3 nucleotides: TGTGCCACCAGCAGAGACCCTCCCCCCGGACTAGCGGGAGGGAGGGGGAACACAGATACGCAGTATTTT. Amino acid sequence: CATSRDPPPGLAGGRGNTDTQYF.

The chain employs TRBV5-6 and TRBJ2-7; D may be TRBD1 (5 bases). Germline V CDR1 and CDR2: SGHDT, YYEEEE. This CDR3 comprises 14 residues. Trimming removed 0 bases from V and 5 bases from J, with 12 bases in between. CDR3 sequence (DNA): TGTGCCAGCAGCTTGGGGGTCAGGGCGGACGAGCAGTACTTC. It is translated as CASSLGVRADEQYF.

The genes are TRBV6-6 and TRBJ1-5, with a weak D call TRBD1 (6 bases). Germline V gene sequence: CDR1 MNHNY, CDR2 SVGAGI (reference sequence). The V gene lost 8 bases and the J gene lost 1 base, with 18 bases spanning the gap. The CDR3 is made up of 16 amino acids. The CDR3 sequence is CASSGQSGSSNQPQHF. DNA of the CDR3: TGTGCCAGCTCCGGACAGTCTGGTTCGAGCAATCAGCCCCAGCATTTT.

V usage is TRBV7-9 and J usage is TRBJ2-7, with 8 bases fitting TRBD2. Germline loops: CDR1 SEHNR, CDR2 FQNEAQ (reference sequence). V lost 6 bases, J lost 3 bases, and 7 bases stayed unmatched. CDR3 length equals 14 residues. CDR3 DNA: TGTGCCAGCAGTCCCAGCGGGAGTGTCTACGAGCAGTACTTC. Protein: CASSPSGSVYEQYF.

The gene calls are TRBV5-1 and TRBJ2-7, with TRBD1 identical over 11 bases. The V and J ends lost 4 bases and 5 bases, in that order; junction bases with no gene match: 8. CDR3 length: 15 residues. CDR1 and CDR2 (germline): SGHRS, YFSETQ. The CDR3 coding sequence is TGCGCCAGCAGCCCGGGGACAGGGGGACAGCACGAGCAGTACTTC. Encoded protein: CASSPGTGGQHEQYF.

About this clone itself: The sample has other DNA sequences that encode this CDR3 too. The CDR3 sequence: CASSLGLAGPSYEQYF. The CDR3 DNA is TGTGCCAGCAGTTTAGGACTAGCGGGCCCCTCCTACGAGCAGTACTTC. The chain is built from TRBV27 and TRBJ2-7; 11 bases fit TRBD2. Trimming removed 2 bases from V and 0 bases from J; junction bases left unmatched: 3. CDR3 length: 16 amino acids. Germline loops: CDR1 MNHEY, CDR2 SMNVEV (reference sequence).

The gene calls are TRBV11-2 and TRBJ1-1, with D perhaps matching TRBD1 (5 bases). CDR3 length: 14 amino acids. The V end lost 5 bases, the J end lost 1 base, and 11 bases lay between the germline ends. The V gene's germline CDR1 is SGHAT and CDR2 FQNNGV. CDR3 coding DNA: TGTGCCAGCAGCACGCTCCAGGGGAACACTGAAGCTTTCTTT. Its protein product is CASSTLQGNTEAFF.